This T cell receptor beta chain was profiled in a study of T cell repertoires in cytomegalovirus infection. Study-level information: An indication of both CMV infection and matching HLA type came from public TCR beta signatures.

Trimming left V 3 bases short and J 8 bases short, with 14 bases between. CDR1 is DFQATT, CDR2 SNEGSKA, per germline (reference sequence). The CDR3 spans 13 residues. Findings of the study overall: Summed public TCR beta family frequency identified CMV carriers bearing the relevant HLA.

This clonotype appeared a few times. Its antigen is unknown. In TCRdb, the reads were re-called with MiXCR into one record per CDR3 protein. Among roughly 110,000 distinct CDR3 sequences listed, 10% were seen once. This receptor was obtained from a human donor in good health (CMV status not recorded). Some clones in this sample may be carry-over from other donors' samples. Material: PBMCs, sequenced either directly or after in vitro stimulation (not recorded which). The chain carries TRBV20-1 and TRBJ2-4, with D perhaps matching TRBD2 (6 bases). The CDR3 here is CSASWDWKDIQYF. The DNA for the CDR3 is TGCAGTGCTAGCTGGGACTGGAAAGACATTCAGTACTTC.